This T cell receptor (beta chain) was profiled in a study of blood T cell repertoires in COVID-19. Sequencing used immunoSEQ multiplex PCR; TCRdb keeps in-frame clones, though not all of them. The table records around 77,000 clones, about 85% of them present only once. The specimen was peripheral blood. This clonotype was sampled from a man older than 75 with acute or convalescent COVID-19.

Here the CDR3 reads CAISETADPYEQYF. CDR3 DNA sequence: TGTGCCATCAGTGAGACAGCGGATCCCTACGAGCAGTACTTC. The J gene is TRBJ2-7, the V gene TRBV10-3; D may be TRBD2 (5 bases). The CDR3 is 14 amino acids. Germline V lookup: CDR1 ENHRY, CDR2 SYGVKD. Deletions cut 2 bases from V and 2 bases from J, with 10 bases between.